This TCR beta chain emerged from a study of Ad26.COV2.S vaccination and SARS-CoV-2 variants. The germline CDR1 and CDR2 sequences are MDHEN and SYDVKM. The CDR3 sequence is 17 residues long. Trimming took 4 bases from V and 5 from J, leaving 21 bases between them. Treatment here: over 15 received Ad26.COV2.S at low or high dose, single or two shots; several received placebo; per-sample allocation not given. Day 63 after the first injection of vaccine or placebo was the sampling time. Points on this clone: The antigen is unknown.

Repertoires were generated with immunoSEQ multiplex PCR, while TCRdb's copy carries only in-frame clones and drops some. This sample has around 350,000 clones, with 80% to 90% found just once. Findings of the study overall: The analyses of TCR breadth and depth may have understated the size of total T cell responses.

The starting material was peripheral blood, obtained in a trial of Ad26.COV2.S vaccine versus placebo. This chain joins TRBV28 and TRBJ2-1; D might be TRBD1 (6 bases). The sequence was collected from a person aged 18-60 years who received the Ad26.COV2.S COVID-19 vaccine or a placebo. CDR3 protein: CASSSPPGRGTHNEQFF. CDR3 nucleotide sequence: TGTGCCAGCAGTTCTCCTCCAGGCAGGGGTACCCACAATGAGCAGTTCTTC.